This TCR beta chain was sequenced for a study of T cell responses to AZD1222 COVID-19 vaccine. Concerning this clone: Its matching antigen is unknown.

Second-dose intervals near 4 or 12 weeks were combined. Points from the study as a whole: Across spike, vaccine-associated CD4 TCRs were found, dominant at 160-218 and 743-854.

Here immunoSEQ multiplex PCR was the method, and the copy in TCRdb shows in-frame clones only, minus some. The table shows about 130,000 clones, with 85% to 95% occurring only once. Here the sequenced sample was peripheral blood, taken 28 days after the second AZD1222 dose. The clonotype comes from an adult who received the AZD1222 COVID-19 vaccine.

CDR3 in amino acids: CASSLPGRGELFF. The CDR3 DNA follows: TGTGCCAGCAGCTTGCCGGGACGCGGGGAGCTGTTTTTT. This chain joins TRBV7-9 and TRBJ2-2; perhaps D is TRBD1 or TRBD2 (5 bases each). The CDR3 totals 13 residues. Trimming took off 3 bases at V and 7 bases at J, with 9 bases between the two ends. The germline V gene has CDR1 SEHNR and CDR2 FQNEAQ (reference sequence).